This entry concerns a single TCR beta chain. Its specificity is not known. Specified treatment: around 19 received Ad26.COV2.S at low or high dose, single or two shots; about 5 received placebo; per-sample allocation not given. Each sample was drawn 63 days after the first injection (of vaccine or placebo). The sample originates from a study of Ad26.COV2.S vaccination and SARS-CoV-2 variants. For the study at large: This donor came from the COV1001 trial of Ad26.COV2.S.

Clones were sequenced by immunoSEQ multiplex PCR, and TCRdb holds only the in-frame ones, with some missing. This sample yields hundreds of thousands of clones, of which more than 70% are seen a single time; about 3.1% belongs to the top ten. Study conclusions and caveats: Among vaccine recipients, spike-specific TCR breadth exceeded that of placebo recipients. Possibly, TCR breadth and depth analyses underestimated total T cell responses.

This CDR3 is 14 amino acids long. V gave up 1 base and J gave up 10 bases, with 16 bases separating them. The V gene's germline CDR1 is SNHLY and CDR2 FYNNEI. The origin of this receptor is a person aged 18-65 years who received the Ad26.COV2.S COVID-19 vaccine or a placebo. The source was peripheral blood, collected in a trial of Ad26.COV2.S vaccine versus placebo. The chain joins TRBV2 to TRBJ1-1, with TRBD1 as a possible D gene (6 bases). CDR3 DNA: TGTGCCAGCAGTGAAGAGGAAGGGGGTGCGAGAGCTTTCTTT. Its protein is CASSEEEGGARAFF.